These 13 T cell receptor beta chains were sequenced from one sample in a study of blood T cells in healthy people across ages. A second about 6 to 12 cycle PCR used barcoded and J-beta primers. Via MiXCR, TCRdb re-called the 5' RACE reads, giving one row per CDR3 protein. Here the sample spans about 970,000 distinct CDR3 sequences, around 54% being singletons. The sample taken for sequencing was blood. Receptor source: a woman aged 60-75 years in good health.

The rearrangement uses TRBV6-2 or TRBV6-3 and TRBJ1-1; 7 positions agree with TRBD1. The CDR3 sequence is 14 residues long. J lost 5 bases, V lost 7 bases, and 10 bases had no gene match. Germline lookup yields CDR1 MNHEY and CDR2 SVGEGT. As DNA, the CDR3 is TGTGCCAGCACTCTCAGACAGGGACGTACTGAAGCTTTCTTT. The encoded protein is CASTLRQGRTEAFF.

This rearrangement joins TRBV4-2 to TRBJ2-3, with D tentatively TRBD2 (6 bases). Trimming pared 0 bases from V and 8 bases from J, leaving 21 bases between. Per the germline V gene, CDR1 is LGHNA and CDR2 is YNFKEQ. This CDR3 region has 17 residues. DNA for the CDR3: TGTGCCAGCAGCCAAGATAGGGCCGGGACTCTTGTTTCTACGCAGTATTTT. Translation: CASSQDRAGTLVSTQYF.

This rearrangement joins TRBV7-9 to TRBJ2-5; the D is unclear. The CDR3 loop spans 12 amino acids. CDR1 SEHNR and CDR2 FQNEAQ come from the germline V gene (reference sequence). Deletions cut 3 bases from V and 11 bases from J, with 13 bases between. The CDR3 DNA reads TGTGCCAGCAGCTTCACGTACCAGGAGCAGTACTTC. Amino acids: CASSFTYQEQYF. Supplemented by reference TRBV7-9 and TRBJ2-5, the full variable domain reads DTGVSQNPRHKITKRGQNVTFRCDPISEHNRLYWYRQTLGQGPEFLTYFQNEAQLEKSRLLSDRFSAERPKGSFSTLEIQRTEQGDSAMYLCASSFTYQEQYFGPGTRLLVL.

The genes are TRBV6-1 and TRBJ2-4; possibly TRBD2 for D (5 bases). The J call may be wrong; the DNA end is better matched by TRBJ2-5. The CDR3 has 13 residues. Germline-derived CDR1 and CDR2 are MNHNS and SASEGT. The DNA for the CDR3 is TGTGCCAGCAGTGACTTAACTAGTGAGACCCAGTACTTC. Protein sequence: CASSDLTSETQYF.

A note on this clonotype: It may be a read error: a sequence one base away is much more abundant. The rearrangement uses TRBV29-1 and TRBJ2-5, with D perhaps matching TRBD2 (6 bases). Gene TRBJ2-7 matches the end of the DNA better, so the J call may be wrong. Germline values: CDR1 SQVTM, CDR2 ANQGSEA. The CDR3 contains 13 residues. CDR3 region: CGVERLASYEQYF. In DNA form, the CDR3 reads TGCGGCGTTGAAAGGCTAGCGAGTTACGAGCAGTACTTC.

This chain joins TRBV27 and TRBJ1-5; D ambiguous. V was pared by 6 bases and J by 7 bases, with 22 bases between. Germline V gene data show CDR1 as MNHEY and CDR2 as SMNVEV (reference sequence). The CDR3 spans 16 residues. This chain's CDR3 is CASRINSLGVGQPQHF. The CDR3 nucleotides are TGTGCCAGCAGGATCAATTCGCTCGGAGTCGGACAGCCCCAGCATTTT.

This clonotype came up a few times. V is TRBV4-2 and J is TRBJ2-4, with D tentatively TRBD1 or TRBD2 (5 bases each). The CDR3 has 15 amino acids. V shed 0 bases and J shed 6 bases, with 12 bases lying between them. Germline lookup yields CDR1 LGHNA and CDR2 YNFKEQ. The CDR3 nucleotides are TGTGCCAGCAGCCAAGATCGAGGGGCGGGAAACATTCAGTACTTC. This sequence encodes CASSQDRGAGNIQYF.

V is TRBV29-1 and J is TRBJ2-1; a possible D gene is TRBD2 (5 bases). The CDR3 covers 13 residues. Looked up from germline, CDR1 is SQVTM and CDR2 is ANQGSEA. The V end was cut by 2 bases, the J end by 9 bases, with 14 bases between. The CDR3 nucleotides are TGCAGCGTTGAACCGGGGAGTTCTGGTGAGCAGTTCTTC. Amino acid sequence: CSVEPGSSGEQFF.

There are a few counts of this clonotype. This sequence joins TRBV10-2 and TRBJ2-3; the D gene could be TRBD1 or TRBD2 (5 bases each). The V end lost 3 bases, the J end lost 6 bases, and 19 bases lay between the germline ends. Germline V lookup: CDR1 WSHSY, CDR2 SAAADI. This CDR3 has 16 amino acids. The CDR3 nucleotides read TGCGCCAGCAGTGATAGGTCAGGGACCGGAGAGGATACGCAGTATTTT. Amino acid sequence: CASSDRSGTGEDTQYF.

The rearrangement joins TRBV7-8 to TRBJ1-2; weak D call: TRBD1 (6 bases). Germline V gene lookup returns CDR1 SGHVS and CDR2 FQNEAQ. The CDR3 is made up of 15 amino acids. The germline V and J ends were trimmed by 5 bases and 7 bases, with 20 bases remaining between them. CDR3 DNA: TGTGCCAGCAGCCAAAACAGGGAGAATATCTTTGGCTACACCTTC. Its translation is CASSQNRENIFGYTF. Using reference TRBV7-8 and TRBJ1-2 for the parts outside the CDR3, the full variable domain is GAGVSQSPRYKVAKRGQDVALRCDPISGHVSLFWYQQALGQGPEFLTYFQNEAQLDKSGLPSDRFFAERPEGSVSTLKIQRTQQEDSAVYLCASSQNRENIFGYTFGSGTRLTVV.

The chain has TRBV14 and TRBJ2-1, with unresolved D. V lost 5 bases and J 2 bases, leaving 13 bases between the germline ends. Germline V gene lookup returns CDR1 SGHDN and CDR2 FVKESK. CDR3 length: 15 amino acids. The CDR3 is CASSTFQMAYNEQFF. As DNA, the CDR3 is TGTGCCAGCAGCACCTTTCAGATGGCCTACAATGAGCAGTTCTTC.

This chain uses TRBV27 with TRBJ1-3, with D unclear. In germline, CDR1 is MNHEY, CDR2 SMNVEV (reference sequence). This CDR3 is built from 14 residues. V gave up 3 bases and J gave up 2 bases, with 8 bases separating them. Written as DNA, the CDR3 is TGTGCCAGCAGTTTTGTAGGTGCTGGAAACACCATATATTTT. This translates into CASSFVGAGNTIYF.

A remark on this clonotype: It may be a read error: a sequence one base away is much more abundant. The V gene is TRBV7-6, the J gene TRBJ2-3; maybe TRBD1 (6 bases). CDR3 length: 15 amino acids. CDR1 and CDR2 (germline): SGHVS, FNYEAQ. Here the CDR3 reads CARSSGAGAADTQYF. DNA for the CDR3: TGTGCCCGCAGCTCAGGGGCCGGGGCTGCAGATACGCAGTATTTT.